This TCR beta chain stems from a study of OX40 agonist ivuxolimab in advanced cancers. For the wider study: Ivuxolimab, which targeted the costimulatory receptor OX40 (CD134), was an agonistic, fully human IgG2 monoclonal antibody. The dose-escalation cohort was almost 85% male with a mean age of approximately 59 years, ranging from about 23 to 85. Peripheral TCRbeta sequencing was intended to test whether TCR sequence diversity was altered and clonal T-cell expansion was caused by ivuxolimab. Intravenous ivuxolimab was administered to patients every 2 weeks at six dose levels: 0.01, 0.1, 0.3, 1.5, 3 and 10 mg/kg. The paper covers the monotherapy dose-escalation part of the phase I ivuxolimab trial, which included N of about 50 patients. Partial responses were achieved by three dose-escalation patients, of whom one had hepatocellular carcinoma and two had cutaneous melanoma. Patients were allowed to have had prior anti-PD-1, anti-PD-L1 or anti-CTLA-4 therapy, and roughly 40% of the dose-escalation patients had previously received checkpoint inhibitors. Of the approximately 50 dose-escalation patients, hepatocellular carcinoma was present in approximately 20, melanoma in around 15, renal cell carcinoma in 9 and head and neck cancer in 9. Overall study results and their limits: Antigen specificity was not determined for the clonally expanded peripheral T cells. At doses of 0.1 to 3.0 mg/kg, clonal expansion of both CD4+ and CD8+ blood T cells was observed from baseline to week 6. Partial responders in the 0.1-3.0 mg/kg groups had among the lowest normalized peripheral clonal expansion, especially among CD8+ T cells. After ivuxolimab, expanded clones were on average more numerous among CD8+ T cells than among CD4+ T cells. Low levels of normalized T-cell clonal expansion were also seen in some patients who did not respond.

This clone was seen only once. Its antigen is still unknown. Base quality data are lacking; no much larger clone is found one base away. To sequence the TCRbeta CDR3 region, genomic DNA was isolated from the sorted cells. The immunoSEQ Assay was used for sequencing of TCRbeta CDR3 regions. TCRdb took over this immuneACCESS table, retaining in-frame rearrangements with V and J assigned. Such tables are incomplete; in checked studies, under half of the missing clones stem from an unresolved V gene, and the remainder is unexplained. In all, the sample holds around 28,000 clones, and less than 90% of those were seen once. The ten largest account for about 16% of the sample. The trial excluded patients who had a history of autoimmune disease or were on systemic immunosuppression. Peripheral blood for TCR sequencing was collected from all dose cohorts at baseline, on cycle 4 day 1, and on cycle 7 day 1. The samples were taken from a phase I, first-in-human, multicenter, open-label dose-escalation trial of ivuxolimab. Adults with locally advanced or metastatic melanoma, renal cell carcinoma, hepatocellular carcinoma or head and neck squamous cell carcinoma were enrolled in the trial. Before TCR sequencing, CD4+ T cells and CD8+ T cells were sorted from peripheral blood as separate populations.

The CDR3 covers 13 residues, taking in both the cysteine and the phenylalanine. Of the read, only the CDR3 DNA is kept; its 39 bases are in frame from base 1. Cut back by 6 bases and 1 base, the V and J ends lie 9 bases apart. Taken from the germline V gene (reference sequence), the CDR1 and CDR2 loops are LNHDA and SQIVND. The TCR was taken from an adult with an advanced solid tumor such as melanoma, head and neck, liver or kidney cancer. The chain joins TRBV19 to TRBJ1-1; a weak D assignment points to TRBD1 (5 bases agree). The input for sequencing was CD4+ or CD8+ T cells sorted from blood, taken in a trial of the OX40 agonist ivuxolimab. The CDR3 loop reads CASRAGKNTEAFF. The sequence in DNA is TGTGCCAGTAGAGCAGGGAAGAACACTGAAGCTTTCTTT.